Listed here are 15 T cell receptor beta chains from one sample, sequenced in a study of response to subunit inactivated influenza vaccine. TCRdb reprocessed the RT-PCR reads via MiXCR and lists one record per CDR3 protein. The sample records about 300,000 distinct CDR3 sequences, 21% being singletons. The material sequenced was PBMCs from blood, taken 21 months after vaccination. These receptors were taken from a man aged 50 to 69 who received an inactivated influenza vaccine.

This clonotype was found many times. The chain is built from TRBV6-1 and TRBJ1-5; maybe TRBD1 (6 bases). The V and J ends lost 6 bases and 2 bases respectively, with 17 bases between them. CDR1 MNHNS and CDR2 SASEGT come from the germline V gene. This CDR3 contains 16 residues. CDR3 residues: CASSPMGAGGNQPQHF. The CDR3, as DNA: TGTGCCAGCAGCCCAATGGGGGCCGGCGGCAATCAGCCCCAGCATTTT.

The rearrangement uses TRBV7-3 and TRBJ1-1, with 9 bases that match TRBD1. The CDR3 totals 14 residues. Germline V gene data show CDR1 as SGHTA and CDR2 as FQGTGA. The junction had 3 bases not matched to a gene; V was cut back by 6 bases and J by 1 base. This CDR3 is CASSWTGANTEAFF. CDR3 sequence (DNA): TGTGCCAGCAGTTGGACAGGGGCGAACACTGAAGCTTTCTTT.

This clonotype was seen a few times. The rearrangement uses TRBV7-9 and TRBJ1-5; 7 bases line up with TRBD1. CDR1 SEHNR and CDR2 FQNEAQ come from the germline V gene (reference sequence). V was clipped by 5 bases and J by 5 bases; unmatched bases: 3. This CDR3 region has 13 residues. The CDR3 coding sequence is TGTGCCAGCAGCCGGACAGGAGATCAGCCCCAGCATTTT. Its protein product is CASSRTGDQPQHF.

The chain combines TRBV11-2 with TRBJ1-6; weak D call: TRBD1 (5 bases). CDR1 and CDR2 (germline): SGHAT, FQNNGV. The CDR3 sequence is 16 residues long. Trimming took off 1 base at V and 6 bases at J, with 13 bases between the two ends. The CDR3: CASSLGSAGSNSPLHF. CDR3 in DNA: TGTGCCAGCAGCTTAGGGTCAGCAGGGAGTAATTCACCCCTCCACTTT.

This clonotype was seen only a few times. The chain couples TRBV2 to TRBJ2-7, with D hard to call. V shed 6 bases and J shed 6 bases, with 9 bases lying between them. This CDR3 has 11 amino acids. Germline V lookup: CDR1 SNHLY, CDR2 FYNNEI. This CDR3 reads CASSLISEQYF. CDR3 bases: TGTGCCAGCAGCCTAATCTCCGAGCAGTACTTC.

The gene calls are TRBV29-1 and TRBJ2-7; D is ambiguous. The CDR3 covers 13 residues. Trimming cost V 7 bases and J 0 bases, with 13 bases left between them. Germline V gives CDR1 SQVTM, CDR2 ANQGSEA. The CDR3 loop is CSAIQFSSYEQYF. CDR3 coding DNA: TGCAGCGCTATACAGTTCTCCTCCTACGAGCAGTACTTC.

This clonotype showed up just a few times. V and J are TRBV12-3 or TRBV12-4 and TRBJ2-1; TRBD2 might be the D (5 bases). The V and J ends lost 5 bases and 9 bases respectively, with 23 bases between them. The CDR3 is 16 amino acids. The CDR3 loop reads CASSPSDLGVRSEQFF. The CDR3 DNA reads TGTGCCAGCAGTCCCTCGGACTTGGGTGTGAGAAGTGAGCAGTTCTTC.

This clonotype has a handful of counts. The rearrangement links TRBV4-1 to TRBJ1-1; D is uncertain. This CDR3 has 14 amino acids. The V gene lost 4 bases and the J gene lost 4 bases, with 13 bases spanning the gap. From germline, CDR1 is MGHRA and CDR2 YSYEKL. The CDR3 sequence: CASSLDREGTEAFF. In DNA form, the CDR3 reads TGCGCCAGCAGCCTAGATCGGGAGGGCACTGAAGCTTTCTTT.

This clonotype was counted ten times or more. This chain links TRBV30 with TRBJ1-2, with 7 bases lining up with TRBD1. Trimming at V came to 2 bases and at J to 3 bases, leaving 12 bases not matched to a gene. Per the germline V gene, CDR1 is GTSNPN and CDR2 is SVGIG (reference sequence). This CDR3 is 16 amino acids long. Here the CDR3 DNA reads TGTGCCTGGAGTACGGCAGGGACAGTAAAGTACTATGGCTACACCTTC. It codes for CAWSTAGTVKYYGYTF.

This clonotype was picked up a small number of times. The rearrangement links TRBV12-3 or TRBV12-4 to TRBJ2-5; D is unresolved. This CDR3 comprises 14 residues. V dropped 3 bases and J dropped 5 bases, with 13 bases sitting between them. As DNA, the CDR3 is TGTGCCAGCAGTTTGGGAACCCCCGCGGAGACCCAGTACTTC. It encodes CASSLGTPAETQYF.

A few counts support this clonotype. V is TRBV6-1 and J is TRBJ1-2; tentatively, D is TRBD1 (5 bases). Germline V lookup: CDR1 MNHNS, CDR2 SASEGT. V was pared by 0 bases and J by 5 bases, with 16 bases between. This CDR3 region has 16 residues. The chain's CDR3 is CASSEAWGAGSYGYTF. CDR3 bases: TGTGCCAGCAGTGAAGCCTGGGGCGCGGGAAGTTATGGCTACACCTTC.

There are a few counts of this clonotype. J is TRBJ2-2 and V is TRBV5-1; D is uncertain. Germline values: CDR1 SGHRS, CDR2 YFSETQ. V lost 2 bases to trimming and J lost 1 base, with 9 bases between them. The CDR3 consists of 15 residues. The CDR3 here is CASSFGQENTGELFF. CDR3 DNA sequence: TGCGCCAGCAGCTTCGGGCAGGAGAACACCGGGGAGCTGTTTTTT.

This clonotype was picked up a small number of times. The chain couples TRBV29-1 to TRBJ2-7, with 7 bases identical to TRBD1. Trimming at V came to 6 bases and at J to 0 bases, leaving 8 bases not matched to a gene. Germline V gene sequence: CDR1 SQVTM, CDR2 ANQGSEA. The CDR3 extends over 14 amino acids. DNA of the CDR3: TGCAGCGTGGCAGGGGGACCGGACTCCTACGAGCAGTACTTC. Translating it yields CSVAGGPDSYEQYF.

This chain links TRBV11-2 with TRBJ2-5; TRBD1 matches 11 bases. This CDR3 has 16 residues. With 5 bases clipped from V and 5 bases from J, the junction kept 10 bases outside the gene matches. The germline V gene encodes CDR1 SGHAT and CDR2 FQNNGV. The CDR3: CASSHGTGGFMETQYF. The DNA of the CDR3 is TGTGCCAGCAGCCACGGGACAGGGGGATTTATGGAGACCCAGTACTTC.

In its sample, this clonotype was seen a few times. The chain employs TRBV7-2 and TRBJ2-7, with 8 bases identical to TRBD2. CDR1 is SGHTA and CDR2 is FQGNSA in the germline V gene. The CDR3 totals 15 residues. V shed 5 bases and J 0 bases; nucleotides not matched to a gene: 6. This chain's CDR3 is CASSLQRGSSYEQYF. The CDR3 DNA reads TGTGCCAGCAGCCTGCAGCGGGGGAGCTCCTACGAGCAGTACTTC.